This T cell receptor (beta chain) was recorded in a study of T cell changes during pregnancy in multiple sclerosis. The V end was cut by 7 bases, the J end by 1 base, with 17 bases between. This CDR3 comprises 15 residues. CDR1 and CDR2 from the germline V gene are LNHDA and SQIVND (reference sequence). Using immunoSEQ multiplex PCR, the repertoire was profiled, and TCRdb retains in-frame clones only, with some absent. Of about 44,000 clones in the sample, around 90% were seen once. The receptor's source is a female donor with multiple sclerosis, enrolled in a pregnancy study. Sequenced material: CD4+ T cells from peripheral blood mononuclear cells, taken in the first trimester of pregnancy. V usage is TRBV19 and J usage is TRBJ2-7; D is possibly TRBD2 (5 bases). The DNA of the CDR3 is TGTGCCAGTACACACGGACGGGAAGGGTCCTACGAGCAGTACTTC. Its protein product is CASTHGREGSYEQYF.